Detailed here is one TCR beta chain. The antigen is undetermined. Treatment reported: approximately 18 received Ad26.COV2.S at low or high dose, single or two shots; several received placebo; per-sample allocation not given. Following the first vaccine or placebo injection, samples were taken on day 63. This specimen comes from a study of Ad26.COV2.S vaccination and SARS-CoV-2 variants. Study context: Participant was drawn from the COV1001 Ad26.COV2.S trial arm. Once or twice, 56 days apart, Ad26.COV2.S was delivered intramuscularly. Findings and caveats of the study: For non-spike TCRs, breadth in vaccine recipients resembled that in placebo recipients.

CDR1 and CDR2 from the germline V gene are LNHDA and SQIVND (reference sequence). The length of the CDR3 is 15 residues. V lost 3 bases and J lost 0, with 11 bases in between. Clones were sequenced by immunoSEQ multiplex PCR, and TCRdb holds only the in-frame ones, with some missing. This sample has 360,000 or so clones, with around 86% found just once. The gene calls are TRBV19 and TRBJ1-1; no firm D call. This clonotype was sampled from a person aged 18-65 years who received the Ad26.COV2.S COVID-19 vaccine or a placebo. The source was peripheral blood, collected in a trial of Ad26.COV2.S vaccine versus placebo. The CDR3 spells CASSMGEEMNTEAFF. The CDR3 DNA reads TGTGCCAGTAGTATGGGAGAAGAGATGAACACTGAAGCTTTCTTT. Drawing the rest from reference TRBV19 and TRBJ1-1, the complete variable domain is DGGITQSPKYLFRKEGQNVTLSCEQNLNHDAMYWYRQDPGQGLRLIYYSQIVNDFQKGDIAEGYSVSREKKESFPLTVTSAQKNPTAFYLCASSMGEEMNTEAFFGQGTRLTVV.